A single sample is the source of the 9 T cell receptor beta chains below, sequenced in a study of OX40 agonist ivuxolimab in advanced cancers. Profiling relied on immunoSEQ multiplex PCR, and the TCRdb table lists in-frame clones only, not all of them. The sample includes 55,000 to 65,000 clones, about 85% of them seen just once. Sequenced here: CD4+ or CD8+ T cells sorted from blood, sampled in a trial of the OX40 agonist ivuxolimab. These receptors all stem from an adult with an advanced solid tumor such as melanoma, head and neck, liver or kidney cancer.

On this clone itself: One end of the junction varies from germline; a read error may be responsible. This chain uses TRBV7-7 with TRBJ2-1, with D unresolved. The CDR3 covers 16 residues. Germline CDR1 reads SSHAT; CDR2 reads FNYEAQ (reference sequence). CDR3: CASSQRPTTSYNEQFF. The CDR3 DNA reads TGTGCTAGCAGCCAACGCCCAACAACCTCCTACAATGAGCAGTTCTTC.

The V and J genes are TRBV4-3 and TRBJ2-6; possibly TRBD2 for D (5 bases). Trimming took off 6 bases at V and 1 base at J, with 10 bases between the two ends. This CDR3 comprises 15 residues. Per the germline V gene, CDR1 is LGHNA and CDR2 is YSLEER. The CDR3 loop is CASSLGSSGANVLTF. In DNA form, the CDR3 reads TGCGCCAGCAGTTTAGGGAGTTCTGGGGCCAACGTCCTGACTTTC.

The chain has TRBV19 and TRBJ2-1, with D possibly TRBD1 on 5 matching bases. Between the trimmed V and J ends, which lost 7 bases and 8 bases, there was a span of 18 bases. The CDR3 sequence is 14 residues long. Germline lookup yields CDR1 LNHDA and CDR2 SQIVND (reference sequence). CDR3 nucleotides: TGTGCCAGTAAGATAGGGGCCGCCATCGATGAGCAGTTCTTC. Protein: CASKIGAAIDEQFF.

Written as DNA, the CDR3 is TGTGCCAGCAGCGCCTCCCAGGGGGCCGTGCGGCAAGAGACCCAGTACTTC. Encoded protein: CASSASQGAVRQETQYF. The J gene is TRBJ2-5, the V gene TRBV13, with 8 bases matching TRBD1. The CDR3 is made up of 17 amino acids. J gave up 2 bases and V 5 bases, and 13 bases lay outside the gene matches. Germline V gene data show CDR1 as PRHDT and CDR2 as FYEKMQ (reference sequence).

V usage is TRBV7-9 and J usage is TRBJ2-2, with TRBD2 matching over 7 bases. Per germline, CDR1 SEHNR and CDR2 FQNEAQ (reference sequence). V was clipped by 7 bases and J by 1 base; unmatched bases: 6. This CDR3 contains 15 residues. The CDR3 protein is CASTPWEGNTGELFF. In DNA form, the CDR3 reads TGTGCCAGCACCCCGTGGGAGGGGAACACCGGGGAGCTGTTTTTT.

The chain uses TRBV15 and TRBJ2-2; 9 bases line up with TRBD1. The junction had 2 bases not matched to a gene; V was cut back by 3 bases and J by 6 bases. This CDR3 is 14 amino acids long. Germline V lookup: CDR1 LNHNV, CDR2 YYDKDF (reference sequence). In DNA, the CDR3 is TGTGCCACCAGCAGTGACAGGGGGTCCGGGGAGCTGTTTTTT. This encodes CATSSDRGSGELFF.

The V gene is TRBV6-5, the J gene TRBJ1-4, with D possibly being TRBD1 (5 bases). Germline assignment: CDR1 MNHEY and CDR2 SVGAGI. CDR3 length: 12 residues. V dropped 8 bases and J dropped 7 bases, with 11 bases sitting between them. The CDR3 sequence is CASGTGREKLFF. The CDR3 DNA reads TGTGCCAGCGGAACAGGACGTGAAAAACTGTTTTTT.

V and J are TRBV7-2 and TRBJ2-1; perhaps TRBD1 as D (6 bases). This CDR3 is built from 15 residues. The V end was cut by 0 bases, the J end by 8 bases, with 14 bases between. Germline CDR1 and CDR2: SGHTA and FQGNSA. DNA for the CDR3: TGTGCCAGCAGCTTAGCGGCAGGGGACATCGATGAGCAGTTCTTC. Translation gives CASSLAAGDIDEQFF.

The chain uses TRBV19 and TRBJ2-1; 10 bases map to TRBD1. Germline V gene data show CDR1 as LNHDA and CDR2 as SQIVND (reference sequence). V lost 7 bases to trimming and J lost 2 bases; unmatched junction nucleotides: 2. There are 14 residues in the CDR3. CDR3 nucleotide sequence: TGTGCCAGTACGGGGACAGGGGCCTACAATGAGCAGTTCTTC. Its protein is CASTGTGAYNEQFF.